This T cell receptor (beta chain) is drawn from a study of beta chain features in type 1 diabetes. In the study overall: Patients were similar to healthy donors in age and gender (as well as in cell yields). Points from the study as a whole: The study found that naive, central memory and Treg TCRB repertoires appeared more similar in patients than in healthy donors.

Using CD45RO/CCR7/CD25/CD127/CD95/CD27, CD4+ naive, central memory, regulatory and stem cell-like memory cells were sorted. Purities over 95% were achieved in all sorted populations. The V segment lost 2 bases and the J segment 4 bases; nucleotides outside the gene matches: 8. CDR1 is SGDLS, CDR2 YYNGEE, per germline. This CDR3 is 15 amino acids long. This clone has just a few counts. The antigen is undetermined. Expressed TCRB transcripts were sequenced because the entire RNA isolate underwent reverse transcription. Here immunoSEQ multiplex PCR was the method, and the copy in TCRdb shows in-frame clones only, minus some. Among hundreds of thousands of clones listed, 15% to 17% were seen once.

What was sequenced was naive CD4+ T cells from blood. The TCR sequence derives from a man aged 18 to 30 in good health. The rearrangement uses TRBV9 and TRBJ2-5; 7 nucleotides agree with TRBD1. The CDR3 loop is CASSVRGFARETQYF. The CDR3 DNA is TGTGCCAGCAGCGTCAGGGGGTTCGCCCGAGAGACCCAGTACTTC.